These 21 T cell receptor beta chains share one sample of origin, sequenced in a study of T-cell reconstitution after alpha-beta-depleted transplantation in children listed by TCRdb under 2016. Libraries came from PCR. Sequencing was carried out with an Illumina HiSeq 2500. TCR library preparation used molecular barcoding, with unique molecular identifiers applied to normalize quantification of the TCRbeta repertoire. Starting from the raw public reads, TCRdb applied fastp trimming at Q25, assembled clones with MiXCR and retained in-frame beta chains. Under each unique CDR3 protein, matching rows form one entry showing the most common genes and DNA. The sample contains 600,000 to 700,000 distinct CDR3 sequences, 16% of them found a single time. The ten most abundant clones make up about 1.1% of the sample. This material consisted of PBMCs from the stem cell graft donor, taken from the stem cell graft. The source is a human donor who donated a stem cell graft to a child with acute myeloid leukemia.

This sequence joins TRBV15 and TRBJ2-2; unclear D gene. Germline CDR1 and CDR2: LNHNV and YYDKDF (reference sequence). The CDR3 spans 15 residues. V shed 1 base and J shed 7 bases, with 13 bases lying between them. The CDR3, as DNA: TGTGCCACCAGCAGAGGGTCTTACTGGGACGGGGAGCTGTTTTTT. This translates into CATSRGSYWDGELFF.

The chain combines TRBV11-2 with TRBJ2-5; 7 bases are shared with TRBD1. The CDR3 spans 15 residues. Germline CDR1 reads SGHAT; CDR2 reads FQNNGV. The trim removed 5 bases at V and 1 base at J, leaving 7 bases unmatched. The CDR3 DNA follows: TGTGCCAGCAGCCCTCTGACAGGGTTCCAAGAGACCCAGTACTTC. As protein: CASSPLTGFQETQYF.

This clonotype was counted ten times or more. This chain connects TRBV15 to TRBJ1-1; 7 positions agree with TRBD1. The CDR3 length is 15 residues. The trim removed 3 bases at V and 3 bases at J, leaving 7 bases unmatched. Germline CDR1 and CDR2: LNHNV and YYDKDF (reference sequence). This CDR3 reads CATSSLLTGDTEAFF. CDR3 sequence (DNA): TGTGCCACCAGCAGCTTATTAACAGGGGACACTGAAGCTTTCTTT.

The chain couples TRBV6-2 or TRBV6-3 to TRBJ1-1, with D possibly matching TRBD1 (5 bases). The CDR3 has 13 residues. With 3 bases removed from V and 3 bases from J, the gap between germline ends came to 8 bases. Germline V gives CDR1 MNHEY, CDR2 SVGEGT. The CDR3 nucleotides read TGTGCCAGCAGTTATGGGGGGGACACTGAAGCTTTCTTT. This encodes CASSYGGDTEAFF.

This clonotype was counted many times. V gene TRBV29-1 combines with J gene TRBJ1-1, with D tentatively TRBD1 (5 bases). V was shortened by 5 bases and J by 4 bases, with 14 bases between the two germline ends. The CDR3 extends over 13 amino acids. The V gene's germline CDR1 is SQVTM and CDR2 ANQGSEA. The CDR3 sequence: CSVSGGRGTEAFF. DNA for the CDR3: TGCAGCGTTTCCGGGGGTCGGGGCACTGAAGCTTTCTTT.

This clonotype has a count of ten or more. J is TRBJ2-7 and V is TRBV7-6; D uncertain. The V end was cut by 1 base, the J end by 0 bases, with 7 bases between. This CDR3 is 14 amino acids long. CDR1 and CDR2 (germline): SGHVS, FNYEAQ. CDR3 amino acids: CASSLDPRSYEQYF. CDR3 sequence (DNA): TGTGCCAGCAGCTTAGATCCTCGCTCCTACGAGCAGTACTTC. Full variable domain (missing parts from reference TRBV7-6 and TRBJ2-7): GAGVSQSPRYKVTKRGQDVALRCDPISGHVSLYWYRQALGQGPEFLTYFNYEAQQDKSGLPNDRFSAERPEGSISTLTIQRTEQRDSAMYRCASSLDPRSYEQYFGPGTRLTVT.

This clonotype showed up just a few times. The rearrangement links TRBV7-2 to TRBJ2-6; the D gene is possibly TRBD2 (5 bases). The CDR3 runs 17 residues. Germline V gene lookup returns CDR1 SGHTA and CDR2 FQGNSA. The germline V and J ends were trimmed by 5 bases and 0 bases, with 14 bases remaining between them. The CDR3, as DNA: TGTGCCAGCAGCACTCGGGGTCAGAGCTCTGGGGCCAACGTCCTGACTTTC. Translation gives CASSTRGQSSGANVLTF. Looking up the rest from reference TRBV7-2 and TRBJ2-6 gives the full variable domain: GAGVSQSPSNKVTEKGKDVELRCDPISGHTALYWYRQSLGQGLEFLIYFQGNSAPDKSGLPSDRFSAERTGGSVSTLTIQRTQQEDSAVYLCASSTRGQSSGANVLTFGAGSRLTVL.

This clonotype was detected only a few times. The CDR3 DNA follows: TGCAGTGCTAGTTCGCTAGCGGGGAGCACAGATACGCAGTATTTT. This translates into CSASSLAGSTDTQYF. The J gene is TRBJ2-3, the V gene TRBV20-1, with 9 bases matching TRBD2. The CDR3 has 15 residues. After removal of 3 bases from V and 0 bases from J, the junction contained 4 bases not matched to a gene. In germline, CDR1 is DFQATT, CDR2 SNEGSKA (reference sequence).

The table lists this clonotype with many counts. This sequence joins TRBV24-1 and TRBJ2-1; 8 bases agree with TRBD1. Germline-derived CDR1 and CDR2 are KGHDR and SFDVKD. The CDR3 has 16 residues. J gave up 2 bases and V 3 bases, and 5 bases lay outside the gene matches. The CDR3 region is CATSDPGQVTYNEQFF. CDR3 in DNA: TGTGCCACCAGTGATCCGGGACAGGTAACCTACAATGAGCAGTTCTTC.

This clonotype appeared many times. The V and J genes are TRBV20-1 and TRBJ1-6; D unresolved. V lost 2 bases and J lost 0, with 11 bases in between. Germline lookup yields CDR1 DFQATT and CDR2 SNEGSKA (reference sequence). This CDR3 has 16 amino acids. The CDR3 nucleotides are TGCAGTGCTAGATCCCGGGTATCCTCCTATAATTCACCCCTCCACTTT. It is translated as CSARSRVSSYNSPLHF.

This clonotype was seen only a few times. This chain links TRBV6-2 or TRBV6-3 with TRBJ1-2; D gene unclear. The CDR3 is 17 amino acids. Germline CDR1 is MNHEY and CDR2 is SVGEGT. V lost 0 bases, J lost 2 bases, and 16 bases lay in between. CDR3 sequence: CASSYSMGSSVNYGYTF. CDR3 DNA: TGTGCCAGCAGTTACTCGATGGGTAGCAGCGTCAACTATGGCTACACCTTC.

This clonotype was detected ten times or more. The J gene is TRBJ1-2, the V gene TRBV27; D unresolved. The germline V gene encodes CDR1 MNHEY and CDR2 SMNVEV (reference sequence). The V gene lost 5 bases and the J gene lost 7 bases, with 14 bases spanning the gap. The CDR3 has 13 amino acids. CDR3 DNA: TGTGCCAGCAGTGTTCTGGGAGTTGGTGGCTACACCTTC. This translates into CASSVLGVGGYTF.

This clonotype was seen a few times. This chain links TRBV30 with TRBJ2-1; 11 bases fit TRBD2. CDR1 is GTSNPN, CDR2 SVGIG, per germline (reference sequence). Trimming removed 2 bases from V and 8 bases from J; junction bases left unmatched: 8. The CDR3 loop spans 15 amino acids. CDR3 region: CAWSRASGGPYEQFF. CDR3 in DNA: TGTGCCTGGAGTAGGGCTAGCGGGGGGCCCTATGAGCAGTTCTTC. Drawing the rest from reference TRBV30 and TRBJ2-1, the complete variable domain is SQTIHQWPATLVQPVGSPLSLECTVEGTSNPNLYWYRQAAGRGLQLLFYSVGIGQISSEVPQNLSASRPQDRQFILSSKKLLLSDSGFYLCAWSRASGGPYEQFFGPGTRLTVL.

This clonotype was seen repeatedly, ten times or more. V and J are TRBV10-3 and TRBJ2-7; D is unclear. CDR3 length: 18 residues. Germline V gives CDR1 ENHRY, CDR2 SYGVKD. Trimming took 0 bases from V and 0 from J, leaving 18 bases between them. CDR3 nucleotides: TGTGCCATCAGTGAGTCGAATCTACCCCCAGTTACCTCCTACGAGCAGTACTTC. Residues: CAISESNLPPVTSYEQYF.

This clonotype was picked up a small number of times. The rearrangement uses TRBV28 and TRBJ1-1; D may be TRBD1 (5 bases). Germline CDR1 and CDR2: MDHEN and SYDVKM. This CDR3 comprises 12 residues. V shed 10 bases and J shed 4 bases, with 13 bases lying between them. The CDR3 is CATIGGSTEAFF. CDR3 sequence (DNA): TGTGCCACCATCGGGGGGAGCACTGAAGCTTTCTTT.

Many counts were recorded for this clonotype. This chain links TRBV7-2 with TRBJ2-3; no definite D call. CDR1 and CDR2 from the germline V gene are SGHTA and FQGNSA. This CDR3 region has 14 residues. V shed 5 bases and J shed 0 bases, with 9 bases lying between them. The DNA of the CDR3 is TGTGCCAGCAGCCCTAGGAGTAGCACAGATACGCAGTATTTT. Translating gives CASSPRSSTDTQYF.

This clonotype was counted a few times. J is TRBJ1-2 and V is TRBV7-9; D is unclear. The germline V and J ends were trimmed by 3 bases and 7 bases, with 9 bases remaining between them. This CDR3 is 12 amino acids long. CDR1 SEHNR and CDR2 FQNEAQ come from the germline V gene (reference sequence). The CDR3: CASSFRESGYTF. The CDR3 region has the DNA TGTGCCAGCAGCTTTCGGGAGAGTGGCTACACCTTC.

This sequence joins TRBV20-1 and TRBJ1-6, with D tentatively TRBD1 (5 bases). Germline loops: CDR1 DFQATT, CDR2 SNEGSKA (reference sequence). This CDR3 is 13 amino acids long. V gave up 5 bases and J gave up 14 bases, with 19 bases separating them. The CDR3 coding sequence is TGCAGTGCTTGGGGGGGACTCACTAACTCCCTCCACTTT. Its protein product is CSAWGGLTNSLHF.

As concerns this clonotype: A read error is possible here, since a much larger clone lies one base away. This CDR3 is CSAKDRDGAKIIQYF. Here the CDR3 DNA reads TGCAGTGCAAAGGACAGGGATGGGGCCAAAATCATTCAGTACTTC. The chain couples TRBV20-1 to TRBJ2-4; 8 bases align to TRBD1. Germline V gives CDR1 DFQATT, CDR2 SNEGSKA (reference sequence). The CDR3 has 15 amino acids.

The genes are TRBV21-1 and TRBJ2-1; the table's D gene call, TRBD2, was not cross checked with the DNA. TRBV21-1 has pseudogene status. The CDR3 runs to 15 residues. The CDR3 region is CASSISGGAYNEQFF. The CDR3 DNA is TGTGCCAGCAGCATTAGCGGGGGGGCCTACAATGAGCAGTTCTTC.

The chain links TRBV7-8 to TRBJ1-6; TRBD1 matches at 11 bases. This CDR3 has 18 residues. Germline V gene lookup returns CDR1 SGHVS and CDR2 FQNEAQ. Trimming removed 2 bases from V and 8 bases from J; junction bases left unmatched: 11. The CDR3 DNA follows: TGTGCCAGCAGCTTACCGGTAAACTCGGGACAGGGGGATTCACCCCTCCACTTT. This sequence encodes CASSLPVNSGQGDSPLHF.